This T cell receptor beta chain was found in a study of cytomegalovirus exposure and HLA in healthy donors. Study-level results: Some public TCRs appeared in many individuals, while most sequences were rare.

This clone has a single count. Its antigen is unknown. Trimming took off 5 bases at V and 0 bases at J, with 2 bases between the two ends. There are 11 residues in the CDR3. Per the germline V gene, CDR1 is KGHSH and CDR2 is LQKENI. TCRdb's copy holds only in-frame clones and misses some; the assay was immunoSEQ multiplex PCR. The table includes 160,000 or so clones, around 90% detected once. The chain recombines TRBV18 with TRBJ2-7; D call uncertain. Sequences were obtained from PBMCs. This receptor was identified in a man between 18 and 29 years old in good health and CMV-seronegative. Here the CDR3 reads CASSDSYEQYV. The CDR3 region has the DNA TGTGCCAGCTCAGACTCCTACGAGCAGTACGTC.